This TCR beta chain was sequenced during a study of CD8 T cells in ankylosing spondylitis. This CDR3 is 15 amino acids long. Germline loops: CDR1 ENHRY, CDR2 SYGVKD. The V and J ends lost 2 bases and 0 bases, in that order; junction bases with no gene match: 3. TCRdb ran MiXCR on the 5' RACE reads and lists one entry per CDR3 protein. This sample carries 230,000 or so distinct CDR3 sequences, 18% of them seen once, and the ten largest clones take 25% to 40%. About this clonotype itself: What it binds is not known.

Study results and caveats: Both synovial fluid and blood in reactive arthritis had previously been reported to carry some motif variants. Those disease-linked clones were CD8+; they were also relatively rare in peripheral blood. Seemingly characteristic of ankylosing spondylitis blood was a TCR beta motif consisting of eight highly homologous variants.

Specimen: blood, either unsorted or a sorted T cell fraction (not recorded which). The TCR sequence derives from a male donor with ankylosing spondylitis or in good health (not recorded which). The rearrangement joins TRBV10-3 to TRBJ2-5; TRBD2 matches 7 bases. The CDR3 spells CAISEPGTNQETQYF. For the CDR3, the DNA is TGTGCCATCAGTGAGCCAGGGACTAACCAAGAGACCCAGTACTTC.